The present T cell receptor (beta chain) was sequenced within a study of blood T cell repertoires in COVID-19. The overall study: Donors in the United States, Italy and Spain gave samples during acute or convalescent COVID-19.

Assay: immunoSEQ multiplex PCR; the TCRdb copy retains only in-frame clones and omits some. This sample has fewer than 200,000 clones; about four fifths occur once, and the top ten carry around 18%. Germline assignment: CDR1 SNHLY and CDR2 FYNNEI. CDR3 length: 15 amino acids. The germline V and J ends were trimmed by 1 base and 4 bases, with 11 bases remaining between them. Material for sequencing was PBMCs or T cells enriched from blood (not recorded which). The chain recombines TRBV2 with TRBJ1-3, with no clear D. This TCR was sampled from a man aged 60 to 69 who had recovered from COVID-19. The CDR3 DNA follows: TGTGCCAGCAGTGAAGGGCAGGCGATGGGAAACACCATATATTTT. Translation gives CASSEGQAMGNTIYF.